These 12 T cell receptor beta chains share one sample of origin, sequenced in a study of blood T cell repertoires in COVID-19. Profiled with immunoSEQ multiplex PCR; TCRdb holds only in-frame clones, not every one. The sample has over 100,000 clones, 85% to 90% seen once. The sequencing input was peripheral blood. These TCRs come from a human donor with acute or convalescent COVID-19. The donor label of this sample is uncertain.

This chain links TRBV11-2 with TRBJ1-6, with 7 nucleotides matching TRBD1. V lost 2 bases to trimming and J lost 10 bases; unmatched junction nucleotides: 5. This CDR3 spans 14 amino acids. Germline V gives CDR1 SGHAT, CDR2 FQNNGV. The CDR3 sequence: CASSLPGGRSPLHF. As DNA, the CDR3 is TGTGCCAGCAGCTTACCAGGGGGTCGGTCACCCCTCCACTTT.

The J gene is TRBJ1-3, the V gene TRBV7-2; D unclear. The germline CDR1 and CDR2 sequences are SGHTA and FQGNSA. Between the trimmed V and J ends, which lost 7 bases and 3 bases, there was a span of 10 bases. This CDR3 contains 13 residues. This CDR3 is CASNPGGGNTIYF. CDR3 DNA: TGTGCCAGCAACCCGGGAGGTGGAAACACCATATATTTT.

The chain joins TRBV5-4 to TRBJ2-7, with TRBD2 as a possible D gene (6 bases). Per germline, CDR1 SGHNT and CDR2 YYREEE (reference sequence). This CDR3 contains 12 residues. V lost 3 bases and J lost 5, with 9 bases in between. The CDR3 sequence is CASSSGGHEQYF. CDR3 nucleotides: TGTGCCAGCAGCTCAGGAGGGCACGAGCAGTACTTC.

The chain recombines TRBV24-1 with TRBJ2-2; 10 positions agree with TRBD2. The germline gives CDR1 KGHDR, CDR2 SFDVKD. J gave up 6 bases and V 1 base, and 4 bases lay outside the gene matches. This CDR3 has 16 amino acids. The DNA of the CDR3 is TGTGCCACCAGTGATTTCAGCGGGAGGGCCGCCGGGGAGCTGTTTTTT. Translation: CATSDFSGRAAGELFF.

The chain carries TRBV20-1 and TRBJ2-5; 10 bases align to TRBD1. This CDR3 has 15 amino acids. V lost 5 bases and J lost 3; bases outside the gene matches: 9. Germline V CDR1 and CDR2: DFQATT, SNEGSKA (reference sequence). The CDR3 nucleotides read TGCAGTGCTCGTGGTGACAGGGGGCTGGAAGAGACCCAGTACTTC. Protein product: CSARGDRGLEETQYF.

This chain links TRBV11-1 with TRBJ2-2; 9 positions agree with TRBD2. With 5 bases clipped from V and 7 bases from J, the junction kept 11 bases outside the gene matches. The V gene's germline CDR1 is SGHAT and CDR2 FQDESV (reference sequence). The CDR3 is made up of 16 amino acids. CDR3 sequence (DNA): TGTGCCAGCAGCCCGAATAGCGGGAGAGTGGACGGGGAGCTGTTTTTT. Its protein product is CASSPNSGRVDGELFF.

The CDR3 region is CAAKGSDRRGYTF. The CDR3 coding sequence is TGTGCCGCCAAAGGCTCCGACAGGCGTGGCTACACCTTC. This sequence joins TRBV10-3 and TRBJ1-2, with a possible D match to TRBD1 (6 bases). This CDR3 contains 13 residues. Germline CDR1 ENHRY, CDR2 SYGVKD. V was clipped by 11 bases and J by 7 bases, with 20 bases between them.

A single count supports this clone. V and J are TRBV11-1 and TRBJ2-2; D unclear. The CDR3 is made up of 13 amino acids. The germline gives CDR1 SGHAT, CDR2 FQDESV (reference sequence). The germline V and J ends were trimmed by 5 bases and 6 bases, with 10 bases remaining between them. The CDR3 spells CASSPRVPGELFF. The DNA for the CDR3 is TGTGCCAGCAGCCCTAGAGTCCCCGGGGAGCTGTTTTTT.

This clone is a singleton in its sample. The chain employs TRBV27 and TRBJ2-7, with no clear D. V shed 0 bases and J shed 5 bases, with 8 bases lying between them. Germline loops: CDR1 MNHEY, CDR2 SMNVEV (reference sequence). This CDR3 contains 13 residues. As DNA, the CDR3 is TGTGCCAGCAGTTTATCGCCGGGTCACGAGCAGTACTTC. It codes for CASSLSPGHEQYF.

This clone was observed a few times. The V call is TRBV2, the J call TRBJ2-2; maybe TRBD2 (6 bases). Germline CDR1 is SNHLY and CDR2 is FYNNEI. The CDR3 is made up of 16 amino acids. Trimming took 3 bases from V and 5 from J, leaving 16 bases between them. The CDR3 coding sequence is TGTGCCAGCAGTGAGGGGGGTGAAAGGTCGACCGGGGAGCTGTTTTTT. It specifies CASSEGGERSTGELFF.

Regarding this clone: The junction differs from germline at one of its ends, possibly a read error. The V call is TRBV5-1, the J call TRBJ2-7, with D perhaps TRBD2 (6 bases). The CDR3 consists of 14 residues. Germline V gene sequence: CDR1 SGHRS, CDR2 YFSETQ. The CDR3, as DNA: TGCGCCAGCAGCTCCGGGTCATCCCGGGACTCGCCCAACTTC. Protein: CASSSGSSRDSPNF.

V and J are TRBV6-5 and TRBJ1-5; possible D gene TRBD1, 5 bases. V lost 4 bases, J lost 7 bases, and 14 bases lay in between. In germline, CDR1 is MNHEY, CDR2 SVGAGI. The CDR3 is 14 residues long. CDR3 nucleotide sequence: TGTGCCAGCAGTTTTGCGCAGGGTAACCAGCCCCAGCATTTT. Translation: CASSFAQGNQPQHF.